This is a list of T cell receptor beta chains from one sample in a study of CD8 T cells in Susac syndrome. TCRdb re-called the immunoSEQ multiplex PCR reads with MiXCR, one entry per CDR3 protein. Of about 120,000 distinct CDR3 sequences in the sample, around nine tenths were seen once. The sample was CD4+ T cells from PBMCs. The receptor source for this set is a human donor in good health. Each CDR3 is given with its conserved first and last residue. Each record gives: clone size, J gene, V gene, CDR3 length, D gene, CDR3 protein, CDR3 DNA. D genes are given only for firm matches. Clone size appears in some rows only: once, few, many, or a class for an expanded clone.

clone size: NA; J gene: TRBJ2-3; V gene: TRBV29-1; CDR3 length: 13; D gene: NA; CDR3 protein: CSVEENSGDTQYF; CDR3 DNA: TGCAGCGTTGAAGAAAATTCGGGCGATACGCAGTATTTT
clone size: NA; J gene: TRBJ1-2; V gene: TRBV19; CDR3 length: 15; D gene: NA; CDR3 protein: CASSPSGGNNYGYTF; CDR3 DNA: TGTGCCAGTAGTCCCTCCGGTGGAAATAACTATGGCTACACCTTC
clone size: NA; J gene: TRBJ2-7; V gene: TRBV6-2/TRBV6-3; CDR3 length: 19; D gene: TRBD2; CDR3 protein: CASTRNSELAGSFAYEQYF; CDR3 DNA: TGTGCCAGCACCCGGAACTCTGAACTAGCGGGTTCTTTTGCCTACGAGCAGTACTTC
clone size: NA; J gene: TRBJ2-2; V gene: TRBV28; CDR3 length: 12; D gene: NA; CDR3 protein: CASSGYGGELFF; CDR3 DNA: TGTGCCAGCAGTGGGTACGGCGGGGAGCTGTTTTTT
clone size: NA; J gene: TRBJ1-5; V gene: TRBV7-9; CDR3 length: 17; D gene: NA; CDR3 protein: CASASGGVAGGNQPQHF; CDR3 DNA: TGTGCCAGCGCAAGTGGGGGTGTGGCAGGGGGCAATCAGCCCCAGCATTTT
clone size: NA; J gene: TRBJ2-7; V gene: TRBV29-1; CDR3 length: 14; D gene: TRBD2; CDR3 protein: CSVESSSGRFEQYF; CDR3 DNA: TGCAGCGTTGAGTCATCTAGCGGGAGATTCGAGCAGTACTTC
clone size: NA; J gene: TRBJ1-4; V gene: TRBV7-9; CDR3 length: 13; D gene: NA; CDR3 protein: CASVGGLGEKLFF; CDR3 DNA: TGTGCCAGCGTAGGGGGTCTGGGTGAAAAACTGTTTTTT
clone size: NA; J gene: TRBJ1-1; V gene: TRBV29-1; CDR3 length: 13; D gene: NA; CDR3 protein: CSSNAGVGTEAFF; CDR3 DNA: TGCAGCTCGAATGCGGGAGTAGGGACTGAAGCTTTCTTT
clone size: NA; J gene: TRBJ1-4; V gene: TRBV7-7; CDR3 length: 14; D gene: NA; CDR3 protein: CASSLGGQGEKLFF; CDR3 DNA: TGTGCCAGCAGCTTAGGCGGTCAGGGGGAAAAACTGTTTTTT
clone size: NA; J gene: TRBJ1-3; V gene: TRBV3-1; CDR3 length: 14; D gene: NA; CDR3 protein: CASSQVTGGNTIYF; CDR3 DNA: TGTGCCAGCAGCCAAGTGACAGGCGGGAACACCATATATTTT
clone size: NA; J gene: TRBJ1-5; V gene: TRBV5-1; CDR3 length: 14; D gene: NA; CDR3 protein: CASSLGSDNQPQHF; CDR3 DNA: TGCGCCAGCAGCTTGGGGTCCGACAATCAGCCCCAGCATTTT
clone size: NA; J gene: TRBJ1-1; V gene: TRBV5-1; CDR3 length: 16; D gene: TRBD1; CDR3 protein: CASSLNRGTENTEAFF; CDR3 DNA: TGCGCCAGCAGCCTAAACAGGGGGACAGAGAACACTGAAGCTTTCTTT
clone size: NA; J gene: TRBJ2-5; V gene: TRBV5-1; CDR3 length: 13; D gene: NA; CDR3 protein: CASSWQGPETQYF; CDR3 DNA: TGCGCCAGCAGCTGGCAGGGGCCAGAGACCCAGTACTTC
clone size: NA; J gene: TRBJ2-3; V gene: TRBV7-2; CDR3 length: 13; D gene: NA; CDR3 protein: CASSPTTLDTQYF; CDR3 DNA: TGTGCCAGCAGCCCCACCACATTAGATACGCAGTATTTT
clone size: NA; J gene: TRBJ1-1; V gene: TRBV7-9; CDR3 length: 15; D gene: NA; CDR3 protein: CASSLAGGRETEAFF; CDR3 DNA: TGTGCCAGCAGCTTAGCCGGAGGGAGGGAGACTGAAGCTTTCTTT
clone size: NA; J gene: TRBJ2-5; V gene: TRBV7-9; CDR3 length: 15; D gene: TRBD1; CDR3 protein: CASSARAGQEETQYF; CDR3 DNA: TGTGCCAGCAGCGCTAGGGCGGGACAGGAAGAGACCCAGTACTTC
clone size: NA; J gene: TRBJ2-2; V gene: TRBV6-1; CDR3 length: 15; D gene: NA; CDR3 protein: CASTSLGELTGELFF; CDR3 DNA: TGTGCCAGCACCTCTCTCGGGGAACTCACCGGGGAGCTGTTTTTT
clone size: NA; J gene: TRBJ1-1; V gene: TRBV29-1; CDR3 length: 14; D gene: TRBD1; CDR3 protein: CSVRTGGGSTEAFF; CDR3 DNA: TGCAGCGTTAGGACAGGGGGGGGGTCGACTGAAGCTTTCTTT
clone size: NA; J gene: TRBJ2-3; V gene: TRBV7-3; CDR3 length: 13; D gene: NA; CDR3 protein: CASSLEVPDTQYF; CDR3 DNA: TGTGCCAGCAGCTTAGAAGTTCCAGATACGCAGTATTTT
clone size: few; J gene: TRBJ2-5; V gene: TRBV7-3; CDR3 length: 11; D gene: NA; CDR3 protein: CASSPRSTQYF; CDR3 DNA: TGTGCCAGCAGCCCCCGGAGCACCCAGTACTTC
clone size: NA; J gene: TRBJ2-1; V gene: TRBV29-1; CDR3 length: 12; D gene: NA; CDR3 protein: CSVAQAYNEQFF; CDR3 DNA: TGCAGCGTTGCACAGGCCTACAATGAGCAGTTCTTC
clone size: NA; J gene: TRBJ2-1; V gene: TRBV4-3; CDR3 length: 14; D gene: TRBD2; CDR3 protein: CASSHTRGGWEQFF; CDR3 DNA: TGCGCCAGCAGCCACACTCGGGGGGGCTGGGAGCAGTTCTTC
clone size: NA; J gene: TRBJ1-6; V gene: TRBV5-1; CDR3 length: 15; D gene: NA; CDR3 protein: CASSLAGEAYSPLHF; CDR3 DNA: TGCGCCAGCAGCTTGGCCGGGGAGGCGTATTCACCCCTCCACTTT
clone size: NA; J gene: TRBJ2-3; V gene: TRBV5-1; CDR3 length: 13; D gene: NA; CDR3 protein: CASTPAGSDTQYF; CDR3 DNA: TGCGCCAGCACCCCCGCCGGGTCAGATACGCAGTATTTT